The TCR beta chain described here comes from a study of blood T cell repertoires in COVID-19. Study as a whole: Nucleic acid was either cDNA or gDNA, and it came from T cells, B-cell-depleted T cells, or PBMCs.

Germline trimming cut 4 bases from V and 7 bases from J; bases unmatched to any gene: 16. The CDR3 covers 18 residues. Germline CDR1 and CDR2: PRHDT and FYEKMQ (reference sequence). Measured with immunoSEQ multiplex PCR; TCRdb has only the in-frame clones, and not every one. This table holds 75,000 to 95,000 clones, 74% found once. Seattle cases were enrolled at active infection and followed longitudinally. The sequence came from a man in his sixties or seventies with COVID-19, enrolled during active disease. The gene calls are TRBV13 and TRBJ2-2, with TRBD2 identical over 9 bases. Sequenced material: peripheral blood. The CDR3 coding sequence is TGTGCCAGCAGCTATGATAGCGGGAGCCCGGGGTATGGCGGGGAGCTGTTTTTT. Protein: CASSYDSGSPGYGGELFF.